What follows are 6 T cell receptor beta chains derived from one specimen sequenced in a study of blood T cell dynamics during melanoma immunotherapy. Using immunoSEQ multiplex PCR, the repertoire was profiled, and TCRdb retains in-frame clones only, with some absent. The sample lists some 4,900 clones; almost 90% were seen once. Time point here: week 3, after first cycle of checkpoint inhibitor. The input for sequencing was blood, taken from a patient treated with checkpoint blockade. The origin of the receptors is a human donor with melanoma.

This clone has a handful of counts. The chain links TRBV10-3 to TRBJ1-2, with D possibly being TRBD1 (5 bases). The CDR3 spans 13 residues. V lost 10 bases to trimming and J lost 4 bases, with 16 bases between them. Germline assignment: CDR1 ENHRY and CDR2 SYGVKD. DNA for the CDR3: TGTGCCAGCGGAATCCAAGGGGTCTATGGCTACACCTTC. Its translation is CASGIQGVYGYTF.

V gene TRBV6-6 combines with J gene TRBJ1-5; D unresolved. Germline loops: CDR1 MNHNY, CDR2 SVGAGI (reference sequence). The CDR3 has 13 residues. The ends were cut back, 6 bases at V and 4 bases at J, with 10 bases in the middle. CDR3 residues: CASRLDLNQPQHF. CDR3 DNA: TGTGCCAGCAGATTGGACCTTAATCAGCCCCAGCATTTT.

The V call is TRBV6-6, the J call TRBJ1-4; no reliable D call. Germline V gives CDR1 MNHNY, CDR2 SVGAGI (reference sequence). V was shortened by 0 bases and J by 0 bases, with 5 bases between the two germline ends. CDR3 size: 15 residues. CDR3 region: CASSYSQATNEKLFF. The CDR3 DNA reads as TGTGCCAGCAGTTACTCGCAGGCAACTAATGAAAAACTGTTTTTT.

The chain recombines TRBV25-1 with TRBJ2-4, with D possibly matching TRBD2 (5 bases). V lost 4 bases to trimming and J lost 6 bases, with 7 bases between them. The V gene's germline CDR1 is MGHDK and CDR2 SYGVNS. CDR3 size: 12 residues. The CDR3 sequence is CASSGAGNIQYF. CDR3 in DNA: TGTGCCAGCAGTGGGGCGGGAAACATTCAGTACTTC. The variable domain in full, completed from reference TRBV25-1 and TRBJ2-4, reads EADIYQTPRYLVIGTGKKITLECSQTMGHDKMYWYQQDPGMELHLIHYSYGVNSTEKGDLSSESTVSRIRTEHFPLTLESARPSHTSQYLCASSGAGNIQYFGAGTRLSVL.

As to this clone: Sequence at one end of the junction differs from germline and may be a read error. The chain employs TRBV5-8 and TRBJ1-1, with D hard to call. The germline V gene encodes CDR1 SGHTS and CDR2 YDEGEE. This CDR3 contains 14 residues. The CDR3 DNA follows: TGCGCCAGCAGCCAAGATAAGGGTCGAACTGAAGCTTTCTTT. Its protein is CASSQDKGRTEAFF.

In its sample, this clone was seen once. The V and J genes are TRBV11-2 and TRBJ2-7, with 10 bases that match TRBD1. Germline V gives CDR1 SGHAT, CDR2 FQNNGV. The junction had 4 bases not matched to a gene; V was cut back by 2 bases and J by 6 bases. This CDR3 spans 14 amino acids. The CDR3 DNA reads TGTGCCAGCAGCTTACGACAGGGGGCGGTCGAGCAGTACTTC. This encodes CASSLRQGAVEQYF.